The clone carrying this T cell receptor (beta chain) was found many times. This sample was taken from a study of T cells after yellow fever vaccination. Each CDR3 protein is one row after TCRdb ran MiXCR on the 5' RACE reads. The sample gives around 230,000 distinct CDR3 sequences, 6% to 8% of which show up once; 0.85% to 1.2% is in the top ten. The germline gives CDR1 DFQATT, CDR2 SNEGSKA (reference sequence). This CDR3 is 12 amino acids long. Trimming cost V 3 bases and J 6 bases, with 8 bases left between them. This sequence originates from a man aged 25 to 45 who received the YFV17D yellow fever vaccine. V and J are TRBV20-1 and TRBJ2-2; TRBD1 is a possible D gene (5 bases). The material sequenced was CD4+ T cells sorted from PBMCs, taken on the day of the yellow fever booster vaccination. CDR3 residues: CSARQGPGELFF. In DNA form, the CDR3 reads TGCAGTGCTAGGCAGGGTCCCGGGGAGCTGTTTTTT.